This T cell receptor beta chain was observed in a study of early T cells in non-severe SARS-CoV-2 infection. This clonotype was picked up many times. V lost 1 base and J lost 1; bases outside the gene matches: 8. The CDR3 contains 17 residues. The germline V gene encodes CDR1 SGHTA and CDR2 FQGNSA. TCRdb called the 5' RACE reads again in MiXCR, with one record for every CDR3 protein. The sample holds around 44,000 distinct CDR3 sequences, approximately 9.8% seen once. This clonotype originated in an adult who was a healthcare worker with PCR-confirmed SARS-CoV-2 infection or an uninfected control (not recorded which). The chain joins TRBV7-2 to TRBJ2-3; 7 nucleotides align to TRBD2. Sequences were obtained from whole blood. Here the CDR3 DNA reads TGTGCCAGCAGCTTAGATCTGGCGGGAGTTGGCACAGATACGCAGTATTTT. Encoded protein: CASSLDLAGVGTDTQYF.